This T cell receptor (beta chain) was documented in a study of blood T cell repertoires in COVID-19. As for the study in general: From the United States, Italy and Spain came samples of acute and convalescent COVID-19.

Original data processing: Estimated nucleated cell counts came from reference gene primer amplification. The data were produced by immunoSEQ multiplex PCR, yet TCRdb's version contains in-frame clones alone and is incomplete. V and J calls and clone size are given by that table; D and trimming were obtained from the DNA. The table includes roughly 290,000 clones, 80% to 90% detected once. V gave up 5 bases and J gave up 4 bases; unmatched junction bases: 13. The CDR3 is made up of 17 amino acids. Germline lookup yields CDR1 SGHAT and CDR2 FQNNGV. This clone was counted between two and nine times. Sequenced input: peripheral blood. The source is a woman aged 45-60 years who had recovered from COVID-19. The chain combines TRBV11-2 with TRBJ2-3; 9 nucleotides agree with TRBD2. The CDR3 loop is CASSLFGGGATADTQYF. The DNA for the CDR3 is TGTGCCAGCAGCCTCTTTGGCGGGGGGGCAACGGCAGATACGCAGTATTTT. Looking up the rest from reference TRBV11-2 and TRBJ2-3 gives the full variable domain: EAGVAQSPRYKIIEKRQSVAFWCNPISGHATLYWYQQILGQGPKLLIQFQNNGVVDDSQLPKDRFSAERLKGVDSTLKIQPAKLEDSAVYLCASSLFGGGATADTQYFGPGTRLTVL.